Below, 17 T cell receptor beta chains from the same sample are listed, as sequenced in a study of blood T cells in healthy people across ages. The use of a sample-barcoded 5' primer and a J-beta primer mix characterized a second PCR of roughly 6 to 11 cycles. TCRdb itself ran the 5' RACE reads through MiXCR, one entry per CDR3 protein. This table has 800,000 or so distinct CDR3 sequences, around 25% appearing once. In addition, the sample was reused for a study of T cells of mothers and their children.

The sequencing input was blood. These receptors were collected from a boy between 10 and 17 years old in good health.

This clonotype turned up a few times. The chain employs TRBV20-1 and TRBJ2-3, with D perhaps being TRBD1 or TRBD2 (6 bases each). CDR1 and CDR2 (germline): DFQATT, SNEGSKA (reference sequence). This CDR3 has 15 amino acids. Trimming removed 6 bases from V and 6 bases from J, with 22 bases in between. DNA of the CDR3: TGCAGTGCCCCCGTCGGGGGCTATACGATGGATACGCAGTATTTT. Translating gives CSAPVGGYTMDTQYF.

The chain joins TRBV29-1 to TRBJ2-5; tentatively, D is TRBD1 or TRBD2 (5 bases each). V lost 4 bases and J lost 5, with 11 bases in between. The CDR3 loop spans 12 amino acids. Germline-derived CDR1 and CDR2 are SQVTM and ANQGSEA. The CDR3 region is CSVAEGPETQYF. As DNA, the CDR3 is TGCAGCGTTGCTGAGGGACCCGAGACCCAGTACTTC.

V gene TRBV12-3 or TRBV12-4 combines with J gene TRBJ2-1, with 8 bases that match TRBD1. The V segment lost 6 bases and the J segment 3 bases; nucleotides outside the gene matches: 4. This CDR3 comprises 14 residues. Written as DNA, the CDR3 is TGTGCCAGCAGCCCGGGACAGGACTACAATGAGCAGTTCTTC. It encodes CASSPGQDYNEQFF.

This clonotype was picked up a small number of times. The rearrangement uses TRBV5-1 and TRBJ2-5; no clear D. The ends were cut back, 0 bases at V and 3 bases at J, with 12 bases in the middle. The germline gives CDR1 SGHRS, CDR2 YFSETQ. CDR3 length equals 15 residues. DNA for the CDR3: TGCGCCAGCAGCTTGGCCAGGCTTGAGGAAGAGACCCAGTACTTC. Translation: CASSLARLEEETQYF.

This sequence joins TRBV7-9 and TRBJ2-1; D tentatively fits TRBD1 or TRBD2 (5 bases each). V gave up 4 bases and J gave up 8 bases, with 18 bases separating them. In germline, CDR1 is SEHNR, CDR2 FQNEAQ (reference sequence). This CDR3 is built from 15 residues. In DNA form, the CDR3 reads TGTGCCAGCAGCTCCTGGGACCCCCTTACCCATGAGCAGTTCTTC. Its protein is CASSSWDPLTHEQFF.

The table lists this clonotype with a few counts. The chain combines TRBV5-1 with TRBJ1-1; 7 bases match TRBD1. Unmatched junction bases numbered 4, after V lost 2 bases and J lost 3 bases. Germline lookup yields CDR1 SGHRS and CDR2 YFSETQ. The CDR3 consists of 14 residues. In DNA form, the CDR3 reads TGCGCCAGCAGCTTCACGACAGGGTACACTGAAGCTTTCTTT. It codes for CASSFTTGYTEAFF.

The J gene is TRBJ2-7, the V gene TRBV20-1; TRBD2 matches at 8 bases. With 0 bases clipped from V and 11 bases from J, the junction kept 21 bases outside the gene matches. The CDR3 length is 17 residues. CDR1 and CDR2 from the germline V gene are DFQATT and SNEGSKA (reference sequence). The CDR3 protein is CSARDPSGSAGLESKYF. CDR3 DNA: TGCAGTGCTAGAGATCCGAGCGGGAGTGCTGGTCTGGAGTCGAAGTACTTC.

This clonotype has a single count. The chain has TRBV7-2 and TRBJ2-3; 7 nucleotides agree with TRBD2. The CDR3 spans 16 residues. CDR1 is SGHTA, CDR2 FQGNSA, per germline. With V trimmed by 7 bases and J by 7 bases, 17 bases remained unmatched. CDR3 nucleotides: TGTGCCAGCACCCTCGTCCTGAGACTAGCTACACATACGCAGTATTTT. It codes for CASTLVLRLATHTQYF.

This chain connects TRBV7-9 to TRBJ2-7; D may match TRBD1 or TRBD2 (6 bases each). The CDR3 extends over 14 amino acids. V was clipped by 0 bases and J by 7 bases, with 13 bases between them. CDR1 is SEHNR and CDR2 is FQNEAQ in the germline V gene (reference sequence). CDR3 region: CASSLADGGREQYF. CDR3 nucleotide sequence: TGTGCCAGCAGCTTAGCCGACGGGGGCCGAGAGCAGTACTTC.

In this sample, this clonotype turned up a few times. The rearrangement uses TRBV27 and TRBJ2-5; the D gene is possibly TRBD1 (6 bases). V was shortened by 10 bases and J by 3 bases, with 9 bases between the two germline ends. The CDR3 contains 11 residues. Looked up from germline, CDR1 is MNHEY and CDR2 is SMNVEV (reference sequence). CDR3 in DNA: TGTGCCAATGGACAGAAAGAGACCCAGTACTTC. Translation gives CANGQKETQYF.

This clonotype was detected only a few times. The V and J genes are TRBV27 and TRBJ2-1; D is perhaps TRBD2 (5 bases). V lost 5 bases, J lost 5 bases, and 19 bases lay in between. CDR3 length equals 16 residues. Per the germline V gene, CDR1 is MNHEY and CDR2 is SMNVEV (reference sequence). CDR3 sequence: CASSRGLTLWDNEQFF. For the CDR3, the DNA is TGTGCCAGCAGTCGCGGACTTACCCTTTGGGACAATGAGCAGTTCTTC.

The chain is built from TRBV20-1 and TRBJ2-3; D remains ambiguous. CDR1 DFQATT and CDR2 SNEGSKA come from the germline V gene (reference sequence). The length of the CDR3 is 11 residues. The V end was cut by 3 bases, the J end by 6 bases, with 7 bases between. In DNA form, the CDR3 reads TGCAGTGCTAGTGTGGCGGATACGCAGTATTTT. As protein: CSASVADTQYF.

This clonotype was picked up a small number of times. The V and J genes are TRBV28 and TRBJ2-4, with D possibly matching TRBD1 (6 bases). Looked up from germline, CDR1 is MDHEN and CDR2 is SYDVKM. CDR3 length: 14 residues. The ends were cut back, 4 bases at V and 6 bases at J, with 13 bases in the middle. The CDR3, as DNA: TGTGCCAGCAGTTCAAGTTTAGGGGGAAACATTCAGTACTTC. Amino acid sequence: CASSSSLGGNIQYF.

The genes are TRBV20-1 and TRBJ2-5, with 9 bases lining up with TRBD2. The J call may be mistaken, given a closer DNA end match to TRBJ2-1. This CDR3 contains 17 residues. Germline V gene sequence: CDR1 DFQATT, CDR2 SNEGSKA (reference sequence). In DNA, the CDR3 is TGCAGTGCTAGGGAGGGGAGGCGGGAGGGCTCTGTGGATGAGCAGTTCTTC. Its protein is CSAREGRREGSVDEQFF.

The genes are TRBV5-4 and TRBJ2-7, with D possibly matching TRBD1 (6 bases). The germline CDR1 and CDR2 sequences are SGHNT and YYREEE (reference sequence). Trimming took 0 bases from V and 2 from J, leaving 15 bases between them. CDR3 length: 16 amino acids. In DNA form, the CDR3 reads TGTGCCAGCAGCTTGGACAGGGAAACGGCGGCCTACGAGCAGTACTTC. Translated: CASSLDRETAAYEQYF.

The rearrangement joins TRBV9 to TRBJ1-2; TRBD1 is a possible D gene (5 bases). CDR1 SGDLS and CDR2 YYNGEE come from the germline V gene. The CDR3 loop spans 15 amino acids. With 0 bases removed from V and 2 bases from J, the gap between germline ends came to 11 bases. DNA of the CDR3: TGTGCCAGCAGCGTAGGGGGAGAGGGGAACTATGGCTACACCTTC. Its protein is CASSVGGEGNYGYTF.

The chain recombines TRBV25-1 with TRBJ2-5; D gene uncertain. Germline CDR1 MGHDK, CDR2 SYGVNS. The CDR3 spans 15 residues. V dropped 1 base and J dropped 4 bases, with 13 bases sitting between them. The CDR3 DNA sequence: TGTGCCAGCAGTGAATGGGTGAAGTCCGGAGAGACCCAGTACTTC. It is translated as CASSEWVKSGETQYF.